Below, 28 T cell receptor beta chains from the same sample are listed, as sequenced in a study of blood T cells in healthy people across ages. Through a sample-barcoded 5' primer and a J-beta primer mix, a second PCR was run for roughly 6 to 11 cycles. TCRdb itself ran the 5' RACE reads through MiXCR, one entry per CDR3 protein. The repertoire consists of roughly 550,000 distinct CDR3 sequences, with 24% occurring once and the leading ten covering 8.5% to 9.5%. The same data also contributed to another study, on T cells of mothers and their children.

The sequenced sample was blood. These receptors were collected from a boy aged 5-17 years in good health.

This clonotype came up a few times. Here the CDR3 reads CASSLSSDDSPLHF. Written as DNA, the CDR3 is TGCGCCAGCAGCCTATCTAGTGACGATTCACCCCTCCACTTT. This chain uses TRBV5-1 with TRBJ1-6; D remains unclear. Trimming pared 4 bases from V and 8 bases from J, leaving 13 bases between. The CDR3 sequence is 14 residues long. The germline CDR1 and CDR2 sequences are SGHRS and YFSETQ.

In this sample, this clonotype turned up many times. This chain uses TRBV4-3 with TRBJ1-6; a possible D gene is TRBD1 (5 bases). The CDR3 contains 17 residues. Trimming removed 0 bases at V and 10 bases at J, with 19 bases between. In germline, CDR1 is LGHNA, CDR2 YSLEER. The CDR3: CASSQDVRGPDGSPLHF. In DNA form, the CDR3 reads TGCGCCAGCAGCCAAGATGTTCGGGGCCCGGACGGGTCACCCCTCCACTTT.

This chain uses TRBV27 with TRBJ2-1; no reliable D call. CDR1 and CDR2 (germline): MNHEY, SMNVEV (reference sequence). This CDR3 contains 16 residues. Deletions cut 3 bases from V and 0 bases from J, with 12 bases between. The CDR3 DNA is TGTGCCAGCAGTTTCGGTCTGAGCAGCTCCTACAATGAGCAGTTCTTC. This sequence encodes CASSFGLSSSYNEQFF.

This clonotype was seen only a few times. The chain joins TRBV12-3 or TRBV12-4 to TRBJ1-1; 7 bases match TRBD1. Germline trimming cut 6 bases from V and 7 bases from J; bases unmatched to any gene: 20. The CDR3 has 17 residues. The CDR3 region has the DNA TGTGCCAGCAGGGCTATCGGGAGGGGGCGAGGGGGTAATGAAGCTTTCTTT. This codes for CASRAIGRGRGGNEAFF.

CDR3 nucleotide sequence: TGTGCCAGCAGCTCCTCCGATGAAGGGGGCTACACCTTC. As protein: CASSSSDEGGYTF. The chain employs TRBV7-3 and TRBJ1-2; D gene ambiguous. Germline CDR1 is SGHTA and CDR2 is FQGTGA. This CDR3 spans 13 amino acids. Trimming stripped 4 bases from V and 8 bases from J, with 14 bases between.

The chain uses TRBV4-1 and TRBJ2-1; the match to TRBD2 covers 7 bases. The J call may be wrong; the DNA end is better matched by TRBJ2-7. The CDR3 sequence is 15 residues long. Germline V gene data show CDR1 as MGHRA and CDR2 as YSYEKL. In DNA, the CDR3 is TGCGCCAGCAGCCAATTGGCTAGGGAGGGCTACGAGCAGTACTTC. It translates to CASSQLAREGYEQYF.

This clonotype occurred a few times. This chain joins TRBV29-1 and TRBJ2-7; the match to TRBD1 covers 8 bases. Germline V CDR1 and CDR2: SQVTM, ANQGSEA. CDR3 length equals 14 residues. The trim removed 7 bases at V and 0 bases at J, leaving 8 bases unmatched. This CDR3 is CSATGVISSYEQYF. As DNA, the CDR3 is TGCAGCGCGACAGGGGTCATTAGCTCCTACGAGCAGTACTTC.

This clonotype was found a few times. The rearrangement joins TRBV7-8 to TRBJ1-4; TRBD1 matches 9 bases. The germline CDR1 and CDR2 sequences are SGHVS and FQNEAQ. This CDR3 has 17 amino acids. V shed 1 base and J 7 bases; nucleotides not matched to a gene: 10. The chain's CDR3 is CASSLDEVGTGFEKLFF. The CDR3 nucleotides are TGTGCCAGCAGCTTAGACGAAGTGGGGACAGGGTTTGAAAAACTGTTTTTT.

This clonotype has only a few counts. The chain employs TRBV3-1 and TRBJ2-3; D is uncertain. V lost 4 bases, J lost 3 bases, and 14 bases lay in between. This CDR3 region has 15 residues. Germline V gene sequence: CDR1 LGHDT, CDR2 YNNKEL (reference sequence). CDR3 sequence (DNA): TGTGCCAGCAGCCCGAGTTACACTGGGACAGATACGCAGTATTTT. It is translated as CASSPSYTGTDTQYF.

The chain joins TRBV5-1 to TRBJ1-3, with TRBD1 as a possible D gene (6 bases). Germline V gene sequence: CDR1 SGHRS, CDR2 YFSETQ. CDR3 length: 15 residues. Trimming cost V 5 bases and J 3 bases, with 15 bases left between them. The CDR3 sequence: CASSYGGGGGNTIYF. The CDR3 region has the DNA TGCGCCAGCAGTTACGGCGGAGGGGGTGGAAACACCATATATTTT. The full variable domain, in which reference TRBV5-1 and TRBJ1-3 provide the parts outside the CDR3, is KAGVTQTPRYLIKTRGQQVTLSCSPISGHRSVSWYQQTPGQGLQFLFEYFSETQRNKGNFPGRFSGRQFSNSRSEMNVSTLELGDSALYLCASSYGGGGGNTIYFGEGSWLTVV.

This chain joins TRBV5-1 and TRBJ2-5; no clear D gene. V shed 4 bases and J shed 5 bases, with 18 bases lying between them. The CDR3 is 15 residues long. Germline V gene lookup returns CDR1 SGHRS and CDR2 YFSETQ. The CDR3 spells CASSGSMVVGETQYF. The DNA for the CDR3 is TGCGCCAGCAGCGGAAGCATGGTAGTTGGGGAGACCCAGTACTTC.

This chain connects TRBV4-3 to TRBJ2-5, with 8 bases lining up with TRBD2. The J call may not be correct, given that the DNA end is closer to TRBJ2-1. This CDR3 is 15 amino acids long. Germline CDR1 is LGHNA and CDR2 is YSLEER. The CDR3 DNA is TGCGCCAGCAGCCCCGGGGGGGGTTCTCGCAATGAGCAGTTCTTC. Translating it yields CASSPGGGSRNEQFF.

This clonotype was recorded a few times. The chain couples TRBV7-2 to TRBJ2-2; 12 bases line up with TRBD2. Germline assignment: CDR1 SGHTA and CDR2 FQGNSA. This CDR3 contains 18 residues. The V and J ends lost 1 base and 4 bases, in that order; junction bases with no gene match: 7. This CDR3 is CASSLVLAGGPATGELFF. Written as DNA, the CDR3 is TGTGCCAGCAGCTTAGTCCTAGCGGGAGGGCCGGCCACCGGGGAGCTGTTTTTT.

The genes are TRBV3-1 and TRBJ1-2; D may be TRBD1 (5 bases). The CDR3 totals 16 residues. Germline V gene data show CDR1 as LGHDT and CDR2 as YNNKEL (reference sequence). Trimming pared 0 bases from V and 6 bases from J, leaving 17 bases between. The CDR3 is CASSQDAAGRRNGYTF. Written as DNA, the CDR3 is TGTGCCAGCAGCCAAGATGCAGCAGGGCGTCGGAATGGCTACACCTTC. Looking up the rest from reference TRBV3-1 and TRBJ1-2 gives the full variable domain: DTAVSQTPKYLVTQMGNDKSIKCEQNLGHDTMYWYKQDSKKFLKIMFSYNNKELIINETVPNRFSPKSPDKAHLNLHINSLELGDSAVYFCASSQDAAGRRNGYTFGSGTRLTVV.

V and J are TRBV24-1 and TRBJ2-5; TRBD2 aligns across 12 bases. The closer fit of TRBJ2-1 to the DNA end suggests the J call may be wrong. Germline V gives CDR1 KGHDR, CDR2 SFDVKD. This CDR3 has 17 residues. The CDR3 loop reads CATSDRGSSGRGNEQFF. As DNA, the CDR3 is TGTGCCACCAGTGATCGTGGTTCTAGCGGGAGGGGGAATGAGCAGTTCTTC.

This clonotype was detected only a few times. V and J are TRBV4-2 and TRBJ2-7; D may match TRBD1 or TRBD2 (5 bases each). Per germline, CDR1 LGHNA and CDR2 YNFKEQ. The CDR3 has 15 residues. Trimming removed 0 bases from V and 3 bases from J, with 12 bases in between. CDR3 DNA: TGTGCCAGCAGCCAAGACGGGACGACGGGCTACGAGCAGTACTTC. Protein sequence: CASSQDGTTGYEQYF.

The sample holds many counts of this clonotype. The genes are TRBV29-1 and TRBJ2-7; D perhaps matches TRBD1 (6 bases). This CDR3 spans 13 amino acids. Germline V gene sequence: CDR1 SQVTM, CDR2 ANQGSEA. The germline V and J ends were trimmed by 3 bases and 2 bases, with 11 bases remaining between them. In nucleotides, the CDR3 is TGCAGCGTTGAGGGGACAACCCCCTACGAGCAGTACTTC. It is translated as CSVEGTTPYEQYF.

The gene calls are TRBV7-2 and TRBJ2-2; 13 bases are a match to TRBD2. The germline CDR1 and CDR2 sequences are SGHTA and FQGNSA. The V and J ends lost 1 base and 4 bases, in that order; junction bases with no gene match: 6. The CDR3 consists of 18 residues. The CDR3 loop reads CASSLGLAGGSSTGELFF. The CDR3 nucleotides read TGTGCCAGCAGCTTAGGACTAGCGGGGGGTTCGAGCACCGGGGAGCTGTTTTTT.

This clonotype was recorded a few times. The chain joins TRBV7-2 to TRBJ2-7; D gene uncertain. The germline V gene encodes CDR1 SGHTA and CDR2 FQGNSA. V was shortened by 7 bases and J by 2 bases, with 6 bases between the two germline ends. There are 11 residues in the CDR3. The CDR3 region has the DNA TGTGCCAGCACCCTAGCCTACGAGCAGTACTTC. As protein: CASTLAYEQYF.

This clonotype was seen just once. The chain recombines TRBV6-2 or TRBV6-3 with TRBJ2-1, with D perhaps TRBD1 (6 bases). There are 14 residues in the CDR3. Trimming removed 2 bases from V and 8 bases from J, with 13 bases in between. CDR1 and CDR2 (germline): MNHEY, SVGEGT. The CDR3 loop is CASSYNRVQHEQFF. The CDR3 DNA reads TGTGCCAGCAGTTACAACAGGGTTCAACATGAGCAGTTCTTC.

J is TRBJ1-5 and V is TRBV7-2; weak D call: TRBD1 (5 bases). Germline V gene lookup returns CDR1 SGHTA and CDR2 FQGNSA. V lost 3 bases and J lost 5, with 14 bases in between. The CDR3 consists of 15 residues. CDR3 sequence (DNA): TGTGCCAGCAGCTTGTGGGACCGACCATATCAGCCCCAGCATTTT. As protein: CASSLWDRPYQPQHF.

In this sample, this clonotype turned up a few times. J is TRBJ2-5 and V is TRBV13, with a weak D call TRBD2 (5 bases). Germline lookup yields CDR1 PRHDT and CDR2 FYEKMQ (reference sequence). The CDR3 covers 13 residues. Trimming removed 5 bases at V and 2 bases at J, with 9 bases between. CDR3: CASSHPGQETQYF. The CDR3 DNA follows: TGTGCCAGCAGCCATCCGGGGCAAGAGACCCAGTACTTC. Full variable domain (outside the CDR3, taken from reference TRBV13 and TRBJ2-5): AAGVIQSPRHLIKEKRETATLKCYPIPRHDTVYWYQQGPGQDPQFLISFYEKMQSDKGSIPDRFSAQQFSDYHSELNMSSLELGDSALYFCASSHPGQETQYFGPGTRLLVL.

V and J are TRBV9 and TRBJ2-5; TRBD2 might be the D (6 bases). The DNA end favors TRBJ2-7, so the J call may be wrong. Germline V lookup: CDR1 SGDLS, CDR2 YYNGEE. This CDR3 spans 15 amino acids. In nucleotides, the CDR3 is TGTGCCAGCAGCGGCTTCGGGAGCCAATCCTACGAGCAGTACTTC. Translated: CASSGFGSQSYEQYF.

A few counts support this clonotype. The DNA for the CDR3 is TGTGCCAGCAGCCCCCGTTTTCGGACAGGGGTTGGGGCCCAAGAGACCCAGTACTTC. It is translated as CASSPRFRTGVGAQETQYF. The rearrangement uses TRBV7-9 and TRBJ2-5; TRBD1 aligns across 9 bases. The CDR3 contains 19 residues. Unmatched junction bases numbered 17, after V lost 5 bases and J lost 1 base. CDR1 SEHNR and CDR2 FQNEAQ come from the germline V gene (reference sequence).

This clonotype appeared a few times. The gene calls are TRBV7-3 and TRBJ2-2, with no clear D. The CDR3 runs 16 residues. The V gene's germline CDR1 is SGHTA and CDR2 FQGTGA. Trimming left V 5 bases short and J 7 bases short, with 20 bases between. CDR3 in amino acids: CASSIADPGVGGELFF. The CDR3 DNA reads TGTGCCAGCAGCATCGCGGACCCAGGAGTCGGCGGGGAGCTGTTTTTT.

The gene calls are TRBV7-9 and TRBJ1-4; D unclear. V was trimmed by 1 base and J by 10 bases, leaving 19 bases between them. CDR1 and CDR2 from the germline V gene are SEHNR and FQNEAQ (reference sequence). The CDR3 runs 16 residues. The CDR3 protein is CASSLGSALGSGKLFF. The CDR3 DNA sequence: TGTGCCAGCAGCTTAGGTTCGGCTCTGGGGAGTGGAAAACTGTTTTTT.

The chain couples TRBV7-9 to TRBJ2-3, with a weak D call TRBD2 (5 bases). V dropped 7 bases and J dropped 2 bases, with 19 bases sitting between them. The CDR3 totals 16 residues. CDR1 and CDR2 from the germline V gene are SEHNR and FQNEAQ (reference sequence). The chain's CDR3 is CASNTWESVYTDTQYF. CDR3 coding DNA: TGTGCCAGCAACACATGGGAGAGCGTCTACACAGATACGCAGTATTTT.

The V gene is TRBV4-3, the J gene TRBJ2-2, with D perhaps TRBD1 (6 bases). CDR1 is LGHNA, CDR2 YSLEER, per germline. The CDR3 sequence is 16 residues long. V lost 3 bases to trimming and J lost 2 bases, with 13 bases between them. CDR3 in DNA: TGCGCCAGCAGCCAGGAAACAGGGAGTAACACCGGGGAGCTGTTTTTT. Translating gives CASSQETGSNTGELFF.